What follows are 4 T cell receptor beta chains derived from one specimen sequenced in a study of blood T cell repertoires in COVID-19. Clones were sequenced by immunoSEQ multiplex PCR, and TCRdb holds only the in-frame ones, with some missing. The sample includes 150,000 to 200,000 clones, around 92% of them seen just once. The sample consisted of peripheral blood. These receptor sequences come from a young man with COVID-19, enrolled during active disease.

This chain connects TRBV4-3 to TRBJ2-7; the match to TRBD1 covers 7 bases. Germline CDR1 reads LGHNA; CDR2 reads YSLEER. J gave up 1 base and V 3 bases, and 3 bases lay outside the gene matches. The CDR3 extends over 14 amino acids. This CDR3 is CASSQWTGSYEQYF. DNA for the CDR3: TGCGCCAGCAGCCAGTGGACAGGATCCTACGAGCAGTACTTC.

This chain joins TRBV12-3 or TRBV12-4 and TRBJ1-3; a possible D gene is TRBD1 (5 bases). The CDR3 extends over 9 amino acids. The CDR3 region has the DNA TGTGAGGGGGGAAACACCATATATTTT. This encodes CEGGNTIYF.

This chain links TRBV3-1 (or the pseudogene TRBV3-2) with TRBJ1-1; 8 positions agree with TRBD1. From germline, CDR1 is LGHDT and CDR2 YNNKEL (reference sequence). J lost 12 bases, V lost 1 base, and 16 bases had no gene match. This CDR3 is 16 amino acids long. The CDR3 sequence: CASSQGDRRRDRLTFF. The CDR3 DNA sequence: TGTGCCAGCAGCCAAGGGGACAGGCGCCGGGACAGATTGACTTTCTTT.

This rearrangement joins TRBV18 to TRBJ2-7, with 8 positions matching TRBD2. CDR1 and CDR2 from the germline V gene are KGHSH and LQKENI. V gave up 6 bases and J gave up 5 bases; unmatched junction bases: 12. This CDR3 has 15 amino acids. The CDR3 coding sequence is TGTGCCAGCTCCCAAACCAGCGGGAGTGGGAACGAGCAGTACTTC. Amino acids: CASSQTSGSGNEQYF.